These T cell receptor beta chains were read from a single sample in a study of shared T cell receptors in the human thymus. The repertoire was sequenced with immunoSEQ multiplex PCR; TCRdb's copy has only in-frame clones and lacks some. The data show around 340,000 clones, with approximately 95% seen just once and about 0.02% held by the top ten. The sequencing input was thymocytes. These receptors all stem from a human donor. Both conserved end residues are part of each CDR3. Fields, in order: V gene, D gene, J gene, clone size, CDR3 protein. A D gene is named only where the DNA matches it firmly. Size values are once, few and many counts, or a class for expanded clones, and some rows have none.

V gene: TRBV14
D gene: -
J gene: TRBJ2-1
clone size: -
CDR3 protein: CASSLRLGPSSISSSWLFF

V gene: TRBV4-1
D gene: TRBD1
J gene: TRBJ2-1
clone size: -
CDR3 protein: CASSQVRGQAYNEQFF

V gene: TRBV25-1
D gene: -
J gene: TRBJ2-5
clone size: -
CDR3 protein: CAIPHRGGEQETQYF

V gene: TRBV29-1
D gene: -
J gene: TRBJ2-1
clone size: few
CDR3 protein: CSVLRDNEQFF

V gene: TRBV30
D gene: -
J gene: TRBJ2-5
clone size: -
CDR3 protein: CAWSSGQGEETQYF

V gene: TRBV5-1
D gene: TRBD2
J gene: TRBJ2-1
clone size: -
CDR3 protein: CASSLVPTSGIREQFF

V gene: TRBV27
D gene: -
J gene: TRBJ1-2
clone size: -
CDR3 protein: CASRDSKGHYGYTF

V gene: TRBV5-1
D gene: -
J gene: TRBJ2-1
clone size: -
CDR3 protein: CASSVKAGTKPNEQFF

V gene: TRBV6-4
D gene: TRBD2
J gene: TRBJ2-3
clone size: -
CDR3 protein: CASTSSTSGTTNTDTQYF

V gene: TRBV27
D gene: -
J gene: TRBJ2-3
clone size: -
CDR3 protein: CASSPPPGGPQWDTQYF

V gene: TRBV6-4
D gene: -
J gene: TRBJ2-1
clone size: -
CDR3 protein: CASSATEVLEGQFF

V gene: TRBV25-1
D gene: TRBD2
J gene: TRBJ2-7
clone size: once
CDR3 protein: CASSEVRAGGPDEQYF

V gene: TRBV14
D gene: -
J gene: TRBJ1-1
clone size: -
CDR3 protein: CASSRDTGVNTEAFF

V gene: TRBV6-6
D gene: TRBD2
J gene: TRBJ2-7
clone size: -
CDR3 protein: CASNLAGRTYEQYF

V gene: TRBV4-2
D gene: TRBD1
J gene: TRBJ2-7
clone size: -
CDR3 protein: CASSHGQAYEQYF

V gene: TRBV18
D gene: -
J gene: TRBJ2-3
clone size: few
CDR3 protein: CASSPPSTDTQYF

V gene: TRBV13
D gene: -
J gene: TRBJ2-3
clone size: -
CDR3 protein: CASSLSAVGDTQYF

V gene: TRBV2
D gene: TRBD2
J gene: TRBJ2-7
clone size: -
CDR3 protein: CASSEELAVYEQYF

V gene: TRBV7-6
D gene: -
J gene: TRBJ1-1
clone size: -
CDR3 protein: CASSLLMDSKNTEAFF

V gene: TRBV7-2
D gene: TRBD1
J gene: TRBJ2-7
clone size: -
CDR3 protein: CASSLGDIDRGVAEQYF

V gene: TRBV19
D gene: -
J gene: TRBJ2-3
clone size: -
CDR3 protein: CASSSIGGRTDTQYF

V gene: TRBV7-3
D gene: -
J gene: TRBJ1-5
clone size: -
CDR3 protein: CASSPRAGPNQPQHF

V gene: TRBV27
D gene: TRBD2
J gene: TRBJ2-2
clone size: -
CDR3 protein: CASSSLGLAGSGGGELFF

V gene: TRBV4-1
D gene: TRBD2
J gene: TRBJ2-2
clone size: -
CDR3 protein: CASRQGLAGERTGELFF

V gene: TRBV11-3
D gene: TRBD2
J gene: TRBJ2-2
clone size: -
CDR3 protein: CASSHQCEGRDTGELFF

V gene: TRBV18
D gene: -
J gene: TRBJ1-1
clone size: -
CDR3 protein: CASSPPGDRSNTEAFF

V gene: TRBV5-4
D gene: TRBD1
J gene: TRBJ1-2
clone size: once
CDR3 protein: CASSPRGTGFNYGYTF

V gene: TRBV4-2
D gene: -
J gene: TRBJ2-5
clone size: -
CDR3 protein: CASSQEFRVRSRPHNQETQYF

V gene: TRBV10-3
D gene: TRBD1
J gene: TRBJ1-5
clone size: -
CDR3 protein: CATRQGNQPQHF

V gene: TRBV28
D gene: -
J gene: TRBJ1-2
clone size: -
CDR3 protein: CASSYRTYGYTF

V gene: TRBV11-2
D gene: TRBD1
J gene: TRBJ2-7
clone size: -
CDR3 protein: CASSLPGTGAPYEQYF